This record concerns one TCR beta chain sequence. The germline V and J ends were trimmed by 5 bases and 4 bases, with 17 bases remaining between them. The germline V gene has CDR1 LGHNA and CDR2 YSLEER. CDR3 size: 15 residues. The data were taken from a study of blood T cell repertoires in COVID-19. Study summary: Samples representing acute and convalescent COVID-19 were sourced from the United States, Italy and Spain. PBMCs, B-cell-depleted T cells, or T cells provided the cDNA or gDNA that made up the material.

Per the study methods: Estimates of nucleated cell counts were drawn from the amplification of reference gene primers. Sequencing used immunoSEQ multiplex PCR; TCRdb keeps in-frame clones, though not all of them. V, J and clone size derive from that table, while D and trimming were established from the DNA sequence. Of about 57,000 clones listed, more than 75% are singletons. Sequences were obtained from peripheral blood. The source is a woman aged 55-69 years with acute or convalescent COVID-19. This rearrangement joins TRBV4-3 to TRBJ1-1; D is ambiguous. The CDR3 region has the DNA TGCGCCAGCAGCTCAAGTGCCGGGGTTCCCACTGAAGCTTTCTTT. Encoded protein: CASSSSAGVPTEAFF.